The 23 T cell receptor beta chains given below trace back to one sample, sequenced in a study of regulatory T cells in long-lasting Graves disease. Arm-PCR of CDR3 regions and iRepertoire HTBI primers were used to build TCR beta libraries. TCRdb itself ran the multiplex PCR reads through MiXCR, one entry per CDR3 protein. There are 400,000 or so distinct CDR3 sequences in the sample; roughly 20% occur only once, and under 25% lies in the top ten. Sample time point: persistent/refractory GD, antithyroid drugs over 5 years with positive TRAb. Extracted PBMC RNA gave rise to the TCR library. This specimen was peripheral blood mononuclear cells (PBMCs), taken when the disease was refractory, from a patient treated with antithyroid drugs. These receptors were obtained from a female donor with Graves disease.

This clonotype has a count of ten or more. The rearrangement uses TRBV30 and TRBJ1-4, with a possible D match to TRBD1 (6 bases). The CDR3 has 14 amino acids. Germline V CDR1 and CDR2: GTSNPN, SVGIG (reference sequence). Trimming stripped 4 bases from V and 8 bases from J, with 17 bases between. For the CDR3, the DNA is TGTGCCTGGAATCGTGCCGCACAGGGAGAAAAACTGTTTTTT. Amino acids: CAWNRAAQGEKLFF.

In its sample, this clonotype was seen a few times. This chain joins TRBV24-1 and TRBJ1-5; D call uncertain. The CDR3 contains 14 residues. Deletions cut 5 bases from V and 1 base from J, with 8 bases between. Germline V lookup: CDR1 KGHDR, CDR2 SFDVKD. CDR3 protein: CATSGGRSNQPQHF. DNA of the CDR3: TGTGCCACCAGTGGTGGACGGAGCAATCAGCCCCAGCATTTT.

This clonotype was picked up many times. This sequence joins TRBV5-1 and TRBJ2-7, with D possibly matching TRBD1 (6 bases). CDR3 size: 13 residues. The germline gives CDR1 SGHRS, CDR2 YFSETQ. The V gene lost 2 bases and the J gene lost 2 bases, with 8 bases spanning the gap. The CDR3 DNA is TGCGCCAGCAGCTTCCAGGGGACCTACGAGCAGTACTTC. It yields the protein CASSFQGTYEQYF.

Only a few counts were recorded for this clonotype. The chain couples TRBV20-1 to TRBJ1-2; 7 bases line up with TRBD1. This CDR3 spans 14 amino acids. V trimming: 6 bases; J trimming: 4 bases; junction bases outside the gene matches: 11. The V gene's germline CDR1 is DFQATT and CDR2 SNEGSKA (reference sequence). CDR3 coding DNA: TGCAGTGCCCCCGACAGGGCCACTCTCTATGGCTACACCTTC. Its translation is CSAPDRATLYGYTF.

This clonotype was recorded many times. V and J are TRBV24-1 and TRBJ1-4; D is undetermined. Trimming removed 2 bases at V and 0 bases at J, with 6 bases between. CDR3 length equals 15 residues. Germline CDR1 reads KGHDR; CDR2 reads SFDVKD. The DNA of the CDR3 is TGTGCCACCAGTGATTCCAGATCAACTAATGAAAAACTGTTTTTT. It yields the protein CATSDSRSTNEKLFF.

Concerning this clonotype itself: A clone one base away is much larger, so this may be a read error. The chain employs TRBV6-5 and TRBJ2-5; tentative D call: TRBD2 (5 bases). Germline V gives CDR1 MNHEY, CDR2 SVGAGI. This CDR3 spans 17 amino acids. The CDR3 is CASIYSVEGNEEETQYF. CDR3 bases: TGTGCCAGCATTTACTCGGTCGAGGGAAACGAAGAAGAGACCCAGTACTTC.

The chain has TRBV27 and TRBJ2-7; TRBD2 aligns across 10 bases. J gave up 9 bases and V 5 bases, and 7 bases lay outside the gene matches. CDR1 and CDR2 from the germline V gene are MNHEY and SMNVEV (reference sequence). The CDR3 has 13 residues. CDR3: CASSQSSGSGQYF. CDR3 in DNA: TGTGCCAGCAGTCAGTCTAGCGGGAGCGGGCAGTACTTC.

This clonotype was observed at least ten times. The gene calls are TRBV2 and TRBJ1-1; 9 positions agree with TRBD1. The V and J ends lost 6 bases and 4 bases, in that order; junction bases with no gene match: 6. From germline, CDR1 is SNHLY and CDR2 FYNNEI. This CDR3 has 14 residues. The DNA for the CDR3 is TGTGCCAGCAGCCGGGACAGGGTTTCCACTGAAGCTTTCTTT. Translation gives CASSRDRVSTEAFF.

This clonotype was seen ten or more times. This sequence joins TRBV20-1 and TRBJ1-2; D is unclear. V lost 2 bases, J lost 3 bases, and 10 bases lay in between. The CDR3 contains 13 residues. CDR1 and CDR2 from the germline V gene are DFQATT and SNEGSKA (reference sequence). CDR3 region: CSARLAQDYGYTF. CDR3 DNA: TGCAGTGCTAGATTAGCGCAGGACTATGGCTACACCTTC.

CDR3 loop: CSARPGGGRGFETQYF. For the CDR3, the DNA is TGCAGTGCTAGACCCGGAGGTGGCAGGGGGTTCGAGACCCAGTACTTC. The V call is TRBV20-1, the J call TRBJ2-5, with TRBD1 matching over 7 bases. Germline V gene lookup returns CDR1 DFQATT and CDR2 SNEGSKA (reference sequence). CDR3 length: 16 residues. The junction had 14 bases not matched to a gene; V was cut back by 2 bases and J by 5 bases.

This clonotype was detected a few times. The rearrangement joins TRBV27 to TRBJ2-4, with 8 bases identical to TRBD2. Per the germline V gene, CDR1 is MNHEY and CDR2 is SMNVEV (reference sequence). V lost 6 bases, J lost 7 bases, and 29 bases stayed unmatched. CDR3 length: 21 amino acids. The CDR3 bases are TGTGCCAGCAGCCGGCTGGCCGACTTTACTAGCGGTAAAGGGTCTTGGAACATTCAGTACTTC. Translation: CASSRLADFTSGKGSWNIQYF.

The rearrangement links TRBV18 to TRBJ2-2; TRBD1 matches at 7 bases. V trimming: 4 bases; J trimming: 4 bases; junction bases outside the gene matches: 6. CDR1 and CDR2 from the germline V gene are KGHSH and LQKENI. The CDR3 totals 15 residues. CDR3 bases: TGTGCCAGCTCACGCGAAGGGGGCGTCACCGGGGAGCTGTTTTTT. Protein product: CASSREGGVTGELFF.

CDR3 coding DNA: TGTGCCAGCAGCACCTGGACTAGCGGGAGTACAGCCGAGTGGACTCAAGAGACCCAGTACTTC. Translation gives CASSTWTSGSTAEWTQETQYF. V usage is TRBV7-8 and J usage is TRBJ2-5; TRBD2 agrees at 13 bases. V trimming: 5 bases; J trimming: 2 bases; junction bases outside the gene matches: 20. The CDR3 is 21 amino acids. The V gene's germline CDR1 is SGHVS and CDR2 FQNEAQ.

The V and J genes are TRBV6-9 and TRBJ2-7; 11 positions agree with TRBD2. The CDR3 is 15 amino acids. The V gene end was trimmed by 3 bases and the J gene end by 2 bases; junction bases not matched to a gene: 3. From germline, CDR1 is MNHGY and CDR2 SVAAGI. The CDR3 DNA sequence: TGTGCCAGCAGTTACGTAGCGGGAGGGCCCTACGAGCAGTACTTC. Translated: CASSYVAGGPYEQYF.

This clonotype was detected ten times or more. This rearrangement joins TRBV7-2 to TRBJ2-7; TRBD1 is a possible D gene (9 bases). The germline gives CDR1 SGHTA, CDR2 FQGNSA. V shed 7 bases and J shed 6 bases, with 28 bases lying between them. This CDR3 region has 17 residues. The CDR3 loop is CASITGTGSAGGGEQYF. CDR3 nucleotide sequence: TGTGCCAGCATAACCGGGACAGGGTCGGCGGGAGGAGGCGAGCAGTACTTC.

This sequence joins TRBV19 and TRBJ1-5; D might be TRBD1 (6 bases). The ends were cut back, 3 bases at V and 0 bases at J, with 15 bases in the middle. The germline V gene encodes CDR1 LNHDA and CDR2 SQIVND (reference sequence). The CDR3 runs 17 residues. CDR3 nucleotide sequence: TGTGCCAGTAGTATTCACCAGGGGCTAATTAGCAATCAGCCCCAGCATTTT. The encoded protein is CASSIHQGLISNQPQHF.

This clonotype was recorded at least ten times. The chain recombines TRBV7-6 with TRBJ2-2; 7 bases agree with TRBD2. CDR1 is SGHVS, CDR2 FNYEAQ, per germline. V lost 2 bases, J lost 2 bases, and 2 bases stayed unmatched. The CDR3 has 15 amino acids. CDR3 protein: CASSLTGGNTGELFF. The CDR3 nucleotides are TGTGCCAGCAGCTTAACGGGAGGAAACACCGGGGAGCTGTTTTTT.

In this sample, this clonotype turned up a few times. V usage is TRBV14 and J usage is TRBJ2-2, with no clear D. The CDR3 spans 16 residues. Germline V gives CDR1 SGHDN, CDR2 FVKESK. V was clipped by 4 bases and J by 3 bases, with 15 bases between them. CDR3 sequence: CASSPREAMDTGELFF. CDR3 nucleotide sequence: TGTGCCAGCAGCCCCCGAGAGGCGATGGACACCGGGGAGCTGTTTTTT.

This clonotype was detected many times. The rearrangement uses TRBV10-1 and TRBJ1-2; no reliable D call. This CDR3 is built from 15 residues. Germline CDR1 WNHNN, CDR2 SYGVQD (reference sequence). V lost 0 bases, J lost 5 bases, and 13 bases lay in between. Here the CDR3 reads CASSESSAGAYGYTF. The DNA of the CDR3 is TGCGCCAGCAGTGAGTCGTCGGCAGGAGCTTATGGCTACACCTTC.

The gene calls are TRBV27 and TRBJ2-7; 7 bases agree with TRBD1. The germline gives CDR1 MNHEY, CDR2 SMNVEV (reference sequence). V lost 5 bases and J lost 7; bases outside the gene matches: 11. The CDR3 has 14 residues. The CDR3 bases are TGTGCCAGCAGTCTCCTAGCAGAGGACAGGGAGCAGTACTTC. This translates into CASSLLAEDREQYF.

This clonotype showed up many times. This sequence joins TRBV12-3 or TRBV12-4 and TRBJ2-7; D may be TRBD1 (6 bases). This CDR3 spans 16 amino acids. The V end lost 6 bases, the J end lost 3 bases, and 21 bases lay between the germline ends. CDR3 loop: CASSLTGAGEIYEQYF. Here the CDR3 DNA reads TGTGCCAGCAGCCTTACCGGGGCAGGGGAAATCTACGAGCAGTACTTC.

In its sample, this clonotype was seen many times. This chain uses TRBV7-2 with TRBJ1-1; D is ambiguous. The CDR3 has 13 residues. Germline V gene lookup returns CDR1 SGHTA and CDR2 FQGNSA. Trimming cost V 0 bases and J 3 bases, with 5 bases left between them. As DNA, the CDR3 is TGTGCCAGCAGCTTAGCAGTGGACACTGAAGCTTTCTTT. This translates into CASSLAVDTEAFF.

This clonotype showed up many times. The rearrangement joins TRBV12-3 or TRBV12-4 to TRBJ1-6; D gene uncertain. Trimming pared 3 bases from V and 7 bases from J, leaving 10 bases between. The CDR3 has 14 residues. The CDR3 sequence: CASSLGRLNSPLHF. DNA of the CDR3: TGTGCCAGCAGTTTGGGCAGGCTAAATTCACCCCTCCACTTT.